The 5 T cell receptor beta chains listed next were all sequenced from one sample in a study of beta chain features in type 1 diabetes (dated by TCRdb to 2016 to 2019). Libraries were constructed by the immunoSEQ multiplex PCR assay. The entire amount of isolated RNA was reverse transcribed using the High Capacity cDNA Reverse Transcription Kit, so the sequenced TCRB transcripts were expressed ones. TCRdb re-hosts the immuneACCESS table, in-frame sequences only. Its copies lack some clones; in the studies checked, an unresolved V gene accounts for under half of them, and the cause for the rest is not known. This sample holds around 300,000 clones; about 15% were observed only once. Of the sample, under 8.5% falls within the top ten clones. Sequences were obtained from central memory CD4+ T cells from blood. These receptors all come from a man aged 25-40 years in good health.

The chain joins TRBV4-1 to TRBJ1-1, with unresolved D. This CDR3 is 15 amino acids long. Germline V lookup: CDR1 MGHRA, CDR2 YSYEKL. V lost 0 bases, J lost 2 bases, and 10 bases lay in between. Written as DNA, the CDR3 is TGCGCCAGCAGCCAAGAACCGGAGATTAACACTGAAGCTTTCTTT. As protein: CASSQEPEINTEAFF.

This clone was recorded a few times. V gene TRBV4-1 combines with J gene TRBJ1-5, with D tentatively TRBD1 (5 bases). V gave up 6 bases and J gave up 3 bases, with 21 bases separating them. Germline assignment: CDR1 MGHRA and CDR2 YSYEKL. The CDR3 length is 17 residues. DNA for the CDR3: TGCGCCAGCAGTCCTCTTGGGGCCTATAGCTCCAATCAGCCCCAGCATTTT. Translation: CASSPLGAYSSNQPQHF.

This rearrangement joins TRBV10-1 to TRBJ1-1, with 7 bases identical to TRBD1. Germline loops: CDR1 WNHNN, CDR2 SYGVQD (reference sequence). The CDR3 loop spans 15 amino acids. Unmatched junction bases numbered 4, after V lost 2 bases and J lost 1 base. In nucleotides, the CDR3 is TGCGCCAGCAGTGAGGATACAGGGGCGAACACTGAAGCTTTCTTT. This encodes CASSEDTGANTEAFF.

The chain combines TRBV6-5 with TRBJ2-5, with D tentatively TRBD2 (6 bases). The CDR3 is 15 residues long. V was shortened by 4 bases and J by 4 bases, with 16 bases between the two germline ends. Per the germline V gene, CDR1 is MNHEY and CDR2 is SVGAGI. CDR3 region: CASSSSSGGTETQYF. The DNA for the CDR3 is TGTGCCAGCAGTTCCTCAAGCGGCGGGACAGAGACCCAGTACTTC.

The chain recombines TRBV6-1 with TRBJ1-4; D call uncertain. The CDR3 length is 14 residues. CDR1 and CDR2 (germline): MNHNS, SASEGT. V lost 1 base, J lost 14 bases, and 17 bases lay in between. CDR3 amino acids: CASSEGGVRLGLFF. Here the CDR3 DNA reads TGTGCCAGCAGTGAAGGGGGAGTGCGTTTGGGGCTGTTTTTT.